The rows below give T cell receptor beta chains drawn from one sample of a study of neoadjuvant anti-PD-1 for oral cavity cancer. Generated by immunoSEQ multiplex PCR, the TCRdb table keeps only in-frame clones and is missing some. The data hold around 9,800 clones, with over 40% observed a single time. The source was tumor tissue, collected before nivolumab (anti-PD-1) treatment. The receptor set was obtained from a person between 35 and 79 years old with oral cavity squamous cell carcinoma. Both conserved end residues are part of each CDR3. A D gene is named only where the DNA matches it firmly. Part of the rows lack a size; the others show once, few, many or a class for expanded clones.

j_gene: TRBJ2-7; v_gene: TRBV7-2; d_gene: NA; abundance: few; CDR3nt: TGTGCCAGCAGCTTTGCCCGGAACTCCTACGAGCAGTACTTC; CDR3aa: CASSFARNSYEQYF
j_gene: TRBJ1-4; v_gene: TRBV7-9; d_gene: NA; abundance: NA; CDR3nt: TGTGCCAGCAGCAGAGGGCAAAACAGAGAAAAACTGTTTTTT; CDR3aa: CASSRGQNREKLFF
j_gene: TRBJ1-1; v_gene: TRBV7-2; d_gene: TRBD1; abundance: few; CDR3nt: TGTGCCAGCAGCGCCACGACAGGGTTGAACACTGAAGCTTTCTTT; CDR3aa: CASSATTGLNTEAFF
j_gene: TRBJ2-7; v_gene: TRBV18; d_gene: NA; abundance: NA; CDR3nt: TGTGCCAGCTCCCCTGGAGCAGGGGGGTACGAGCAGTACTTC; CDR3aa: CASSPGAGGYEQYF
j_gene: TRBJ2-2; v_gene: TRBV7-3; d_gene: NA; abundance: few; CDR3nt: TGTGCCAGCAGCTTATCGAATTCCGGGGAGCTGTTTTTT; CDR3aa: CASSLSNSGELFF
j_gene: TRBJ2-5; v_gene: TRBV10-3; d_gene: TRBD2; abundance: few; CDR3nt: TGTGCCATCAGGGATGGACTAGGCGAGACCCAGTACTTC; CDR3aa: CAIRDGLGETQYF
j_gene: TRBJ1-2; v_gene: TRBV2; d_gene: NA; abundance: NA; CDR3nt: TGTGCCAGCAGTGAATGGGCAGGGAGAGATGGCTACACCTTC; CDR3aa: CASSEWAGRDGYTF
j_gene: TRBJ2-5; v_gene: TRBV5-1; d_gene: NA; abundance: NA; CDR3nt: TGCGCCAGCAGCTTGGGTGTGTGGCGGGGGCCGGGCGAAGAGACCCAGTACTTC; CDR3aa: CASSLGVWRGPGEETQYF
j_gene: TRBJ1-2; v_gene: TRBV4-3; d_gene: NA; abundance: NA; CDR3nt: TGCGCCAGCAGCCAATCCCGGGGGCCCTATGGCTACACCTTC; CDR3aa: CASSQSRGPYGYTF
j_gene: TRBJ1-5; v_gene: TRBV28; d_gene: NA; abundance: few; CDR3nt: TGTGCCAGCAGTCAGAGGGCTCAGCCCCAGCATTTT; CDR3aa: CASSQRAQPQHF
j_gene: TRBJ2-7; v_gene: TRBV7-9; d_gene: NA; abundance: medium-sized; CDR3nt: TGTGCCAGCACCCCCGAGGGGTACGAGCAGTACTTC; CDR3aa: CASTPEGYEQYF
j_gene: TRBJ1-2; v_gene: TRBV27; d_gene: NA; abundance: NA; CDR3nt: TGTGCCAGCAGTTCGTTCAGGTTTGGAAACTATGGCTACACCTTC; CDR3aa: CASSSFRFGNYGYTF
j_gene: TRBJ2-5; v_gene: TRBV2; d_gene: TRBD1; abundance: NA; CDR3nt: TGTGCCAGCAGTGAAGCGCTTCGTTGGGACAGAAACAAGCGGGAGACCCAGTACTTC; CDR3aa: CASSEALRWDRNKRETQYF
j_gene: TRBJ1-5; v_gene: TRBV18; d_gene: NA; abundance: few; CDR3nt: TGTGCCAGCTCAACATACTATAGCAATCAGCCCCAGCATTTT; CDR3aa: CASSTYYSNQPQHF
j_gene: TRBJ1-6; v_gene: TRBV6-1; d_gene: TRBD1; abundance: once; CDR3nt: TGTGCCAGCAGGCTAACAGGGGACGGTTCACCCCTCCACTTT; CDR3aa: CASRLTGDGSPLHF
j_gene: TRBJ2-4; v_gene: TRBV5-4; d_gene: TRBD1; abundance: NA; CDR3nt: TGTGCCAGCAGCTCAACCGGGACAGGGACCGGTGCCAAAAACATTCAGTACTTC; CDR3aa: CASSSTGTGTGAKNIQYF
j_gene: TRBJ2-2; v_gene: TRBV30; d_gene: TRBD2; abundance: few; CDR3nt: TGTGCCTGGAGCGTAGGACTAGCGGGGGGTGACGAGCTGTTTTTT; CDR3aa: CAWSVGLAGGDELFF
j_gene: TRBJ2-5; v_gene: TRBV7-8; d_gene: NA; abundance: few; CDR3nt: TGTGCCAGCAGCTTAGCGACCCAAGAGACCCAGTACTTC; CDR3aa: CASSLATQETQYF
j_gene: TRBJ2-7; v_gene: TRBV7-2; d_gene: NA; abundance: NA; CDR3nt: TGTGCCAGCAGCTTATTCCAGGGTGGCTACGAGCAGTACTTC; CDR3aa: CASSLFQGGYEQYF
j_gene: TRBJ1-5; v_gene: TRBV23-1; d_gene: NA; abundance: NA; CDR3nt: TGCGCCAGCAGTCAATCGGGACCGCGCACTCAGCCCCAGCATTTT; CDR3aa: CASSQSGPRTQPQHF
j_gene: TRBJ1-1; v_gene: TRBV18; d_gene: TRBD1; abundance: few; CDR3nt: TGTGCCAGCTCACCTGAAGGACAGGGGAGGGCTGAAGCTTTCTTT; CDR3aa: CASSPEGQGRAEAFF
j_gene: TRBJ2-5; v_gene: TRBV7-6; d_gene: NA; abundance: NA; CDR3nt: TGTGCCAGCAGCTCCGTTACAGGGTGGGAGACCCAGTACTTC; CDR3aa: CASSSVTGWETQYF
j_gene: TRBJ1-2; v_gene: TRBV5-1; d_gene: NA; abundance: NA; CDR3nt: TGTGCCAGCAGCGGCGATTATGGCTACACCTTC; CDR3aa: CASSGDYGYTF
j_gene: TRBJ2-2; v_gene: TRBV30; d_gene: NA; abundance: NA; CDR3nt: TGTGCCTGGAATAAGGATACCATGGTTGGGGAGCTGTTTTTT; CDR3aa: CAWNKDTMVGELFF
j_gene: TRBJ2-7; v_gene: TRBV6-6; d_gene: TRBD1; abundance: NA; CDR3nt: TGTGCCAGCAGTAAGGACAGGGGAAGGTATCCGTACTTC; CDR3aa: CASSKDRGRYPYF
j_gene: TRBJ1-5; v_gene: TRBV6-1; d_gene: NA; abundance: NA; CDR3nt: TGTGCCAGCAGTGAAGCGGGTGAGAGCAATCAGCCCCAGCATTTT; CDR3aa: CASSEAGESNQPQHF
j_gene: TRBJ2-1; v_gene: TRBV5-6; d_gene: TRBD2; abundance: NA; CDR3nt: TGTGCCAGCAGCTTAGATCGGGGGGGTTTTTTCAATGAGCAGTTCTTC; CDR3aa: CASSLDRGGFFNEQFF
j_gene: TRBJ2-7; v_gene: TRBV30; d_gene: NA; abundance: few; CDR3nt: TGTGCCTGGAAACGGGTGGGCAGCTCCTACGAGCAGTACTTC; CDR3aa: CAWKRVGSSYEQYF
j_gene: TRBJ1-5; v_gene: TRBV28; d_gene: NA; abundance: few; CDR3nt: TGTGCCAGCAGTACCCCAATGGGTCGTCAGCCCCAGCATTTT; CDR3aa: CASSTPMGRQPQHF
j_gene: TRBJ1-1; v_gene: TRBV29-1; d_gene: NA; abundance: once; CDR3nt: TGCAGCTGTTACCGAGCGTCCGAAGCTTTCTTT; CDR3aa: CSCYRASEAFF
j_gene: TRBJ1-1; v_gene: TRBV7-2; d_gene: NA; abundance: few; CDR3nt: TGTGCCAGCAGCTTAGAAGGGCTCACTGAAGCTTTCTTT; CDR3aa: CASSLEGLTEAFF
j_gene: TRBJ1-1; v_gene: TRBV28; d_gene: NA; abundance: once; CDR3nt: TGTGCCAGCAGTTCCAGTAGGGCTGGCGCTTTCTTT; CDR3aa: CASSSSRAGAFF
j_gene: TRBJ1-2; v_gene: TRBV7-9; d_gene: NA; abundance: few; CDR3nt: TGTGCCAGCAGCTTAGAGCAGGGGCTTGGCTACACCTTC; CDR3aa: CASSLEQGLGYTF
j_gene: TRBJ2-3; v_gene: TRBV5-8; d_gene: NA; abundance: NA; CDR3nt: TGTGCCAGCATATGGGGGGACAGCACAGATACGCAGTATTTT; CDR3aa: CASIWGDSTDTQYF
j_gene: TRBJ2-7; v_gene: TRBV30; d_gene: TRBD1; abundance: NA; CDR3nt: TGTGCCTGGGGGGCAGGACAGGGCTACGAGCAGTACTTC; CDR3aa: CAWGAGQGYEQYF
j_gene: TRBJ2-7; v_gene: TRBV27; d_gene: TRBD1; abundance: NA; CDR3nt: TGTGCCAGCAGTTTCGGGACAGGGACGGGCAACGAGCAGTACTTC; CDR3aa: CASSFGTGTGNEQYF
j_gene: TRBJ2-1; v_gene: TRBV7-2; d_gene: NA; abundance: few; CDR3nt: TGTGCCAGCAGCTTAGTAAGCGTCGATGAGCAGTTCTTC; CDR3aa: CASSLVSVDEQFF
j_gene: TRBJ2-2; v_gene: TRBV7-2; d_gene: NA; abundance: few; CDR3nt: TGTGCCAGCAGTTCCGGACTCAGGGAGCTGTTTTTT; CDR3aa: CASSSGLRELFF
j_gene: TRBJ1-2; v_gene: TRBV28; d_gene: TRBD1; abundance: NA; CDR3nt: TGTGCCAGCCTTGACAGGGCGATAAACTATGGCTACACCTTC; CDR3aa: CASLDRAINYGYTF
j_gene: TRBJ2-2; v_gene: TRBV2; d_gene: NA; abundance: NA; CDR3nt: TGTGCCAGCAGTGAAGGGAGCGGGGAGCTGTTTTTT; CDR3aa: CASSEGSGELFF
j_gene: TRBJ2-2; v_gene: TRBV7-8; d_gene: NA; abundance: NA; CDR3nt: TGTGCCAGCAGCTTAGGGGCGGGGGCGTTAAACACCGGGGAGCTGTTTTTT; CDR3aa: CASSLGAGALNTGELFF
j_gene: TRBJ1-1; v_gene: TRBV7-9; d_gene: NA; abundance: NA; CDR3nt: TGTGCCAGCAGCTTAGGGCCCACTGAAGCTTTCTTT; CDR3aa: CASSLGPTEAFF
j_gene: TRBJ1-1; v_gene: TRBV11-1; d_gene: NA; abundance: NA; CDR3nt: TGTGCCAGCAGCTTAGAATTGAACACTGAAGCTTTCTTT; CDR3aa: CASSLELNTEAFF
j_gene: TRBJ2-5; v_gene: TRBV5-6; d_gene: NA; abundance: NA; CDR3nt: TGTGCCAGCAGCCCAGGCGGGGTACGGGCAGGGGAGACCCAGTACTTC; CDR3aa: CASSPGGVRAGETQYF
j_gene: TRBJ2-3; v_gene: TRBV5-1; d_gene: NA; abundance: few; CDR3nt: TGCGCCAGCAGCTTGGAACCGAACACAGATACGCAGTATTTT; CDR3aa: CASSLEPNTDTQYF
j_gene: TRBJ1-3; v_gene: TRBV14; d_gene: TRBD1; abundance: NA; CDR3nt: TGTGCCAGCAGCCATGTACAGGGGCCATCTGGAAACACCATATATTTT; CDR3aa: CASSHVQGPSGNTIYF
j_gene: TRBJ2-5; v_gene: TRBV5-1; d_gene: TRBD1; abundance: NA; CDR3nt: TGCGCCAGCAGCTTGGGACAGGGTTCGCAACAAGAGACCCAGTACTTC; CDR3aa: CASSLGQGSQQETQYF
j_gene: TRBJ2-7; v_gene: TRBV6-1; d_gene: TRBD1; abundance: NA; CDR3nt: TGTGCCAGCACCACCCTAGCAGGGGGACGGTGGCAGTACTTC; CDR3aa: CASTTLAGGRWQYF
j_gene: TRBJ2-7; v_gene: TRBV4-3; d_gene: TRBD1; abundance: NA; CDR3nt: TGCGCCAGCAGCCACAGTCCGGACAGGGGCAACTACGAGCAGTACTTC; CDR3aa: CASSHSPDRGNYEQYF
j_gene: TRBJ1-2; v_gene: TRBV7-9; d_gene: NA; abundance: few; CDR3nt: TGTGCCAGCAGCGACGGACGCTTTTATGGCTACACCTTC; CDR3aa: CASSDGRFYGYTF
j_gene: TRBJ2-1; v_gene: TRBV11-2; d_gene: NA; abundance: NA; CDR3nt: TGTGCCAGCAGCTTAGGAGGAGGAGGCGGTTACAATGAGCAGTTCTTC; CDR3aa: CASSLGGGGGYNEQFF
j_gene: TRBJ2-1; v_gene: TRBV18; d_gene: TRBD1; abundance: NA; CDR3nt: TGTGCCAGCTCACCAGCTCAGGGGGCGAACAATGAGCAGTTCTTC; CDR3aa: CASSPAQGANNEQFF